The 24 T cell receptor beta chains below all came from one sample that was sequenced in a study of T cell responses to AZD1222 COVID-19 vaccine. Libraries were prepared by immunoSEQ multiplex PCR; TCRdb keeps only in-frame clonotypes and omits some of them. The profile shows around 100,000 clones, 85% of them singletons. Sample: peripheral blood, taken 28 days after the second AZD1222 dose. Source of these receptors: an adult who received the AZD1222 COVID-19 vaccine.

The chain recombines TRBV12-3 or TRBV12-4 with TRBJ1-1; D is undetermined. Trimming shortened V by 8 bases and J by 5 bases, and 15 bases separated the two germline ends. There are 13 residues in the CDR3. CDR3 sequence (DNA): TGTGCCAGCGGCCCCCATCTAGGGACTGAAGCTTTCTTT. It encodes CASGPHLGTEAFF.

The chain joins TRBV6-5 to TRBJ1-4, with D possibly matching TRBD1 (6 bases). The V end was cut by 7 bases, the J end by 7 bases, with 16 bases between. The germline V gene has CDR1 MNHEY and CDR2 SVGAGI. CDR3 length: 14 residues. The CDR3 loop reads CASTTNRESEKLFF. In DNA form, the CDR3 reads TGTGCCAGCACCACGAACAGGGAAAGTGAAAAACTGTTTTTT.

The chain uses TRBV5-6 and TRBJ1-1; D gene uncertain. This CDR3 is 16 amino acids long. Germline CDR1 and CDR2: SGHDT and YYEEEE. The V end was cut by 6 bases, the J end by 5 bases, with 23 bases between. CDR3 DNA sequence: TGTGCCAGCACCGGGGTCGATGGACTCTTGGGTACTGAAGCTTTCTTT. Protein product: CASTGVDGLLGTEAFF.

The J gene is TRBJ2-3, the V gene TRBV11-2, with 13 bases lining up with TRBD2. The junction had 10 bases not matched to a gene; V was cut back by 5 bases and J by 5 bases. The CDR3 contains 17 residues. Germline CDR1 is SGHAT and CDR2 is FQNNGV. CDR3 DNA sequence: TGTGCCAGCAGCCCAATACTAGCGGGAGGGCATCAAGATACGCAGTATTTT. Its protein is CASSPILAGGHQDTQYF.

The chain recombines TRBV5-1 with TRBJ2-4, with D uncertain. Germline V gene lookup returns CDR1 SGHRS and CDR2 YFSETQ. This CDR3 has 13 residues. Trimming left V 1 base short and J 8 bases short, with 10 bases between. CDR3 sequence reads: CASSLSDEYIQYF. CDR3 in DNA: TGCGCCAGCAGCTTGTCTGACGAGTACATTCAGTACTTC.

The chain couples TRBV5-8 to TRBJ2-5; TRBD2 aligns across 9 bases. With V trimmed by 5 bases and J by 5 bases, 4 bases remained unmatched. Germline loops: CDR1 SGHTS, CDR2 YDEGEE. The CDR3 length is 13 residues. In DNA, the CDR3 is TGTGCCAGCAGTAGCGGGGGCTGGGAGACCCAGTACTTC. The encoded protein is CASSSGGWETQYF.

The CDR3 loop is CASSPLPGLAGGNEQYF. The CDR3 DNA is TGTGCCAGCTCACCACTCCCCGGACTAGCGGGGGGTAACGAGCAGTACTTC. The chain has TRBV18 and TRBJ2-7; 14 bases align to TRBD2. The J segment lost 5 bases and the V segment lost 1 base, leaving 7 bases of the junction unmatched. Germline V gives CDR1 KGHSH, CDR2 LQKENI. The CDR3 covers 17 residues.

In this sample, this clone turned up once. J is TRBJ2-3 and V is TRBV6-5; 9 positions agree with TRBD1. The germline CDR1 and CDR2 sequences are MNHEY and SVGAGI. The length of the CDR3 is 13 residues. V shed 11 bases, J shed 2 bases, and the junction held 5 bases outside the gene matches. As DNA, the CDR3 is TGTGCCGGTGGACAGGGGTTCACAGATACGCAGTATTTT. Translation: CAGGQGFTDTQYF.

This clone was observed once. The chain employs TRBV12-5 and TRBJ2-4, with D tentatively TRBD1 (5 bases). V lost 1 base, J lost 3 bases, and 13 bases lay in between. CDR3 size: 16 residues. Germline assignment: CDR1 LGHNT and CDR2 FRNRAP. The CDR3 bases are TGTGCTAGTGGTTTGGCACAGGACCTTTTCAAAAACATTCAGTACTTC. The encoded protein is CASGLAQDLFKNIQYF. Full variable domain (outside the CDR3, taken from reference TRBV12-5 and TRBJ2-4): DARVTQTPRHKVTEMGQEVTMRCQPILGHNTVFWYRQTMMQGLELLAYFRNRAPLDDSGMPKDRFSAEMPDATLATLKIQPSEPRDSAVYFCASGLAQDLFKNIQYFGAGTRLSVL.

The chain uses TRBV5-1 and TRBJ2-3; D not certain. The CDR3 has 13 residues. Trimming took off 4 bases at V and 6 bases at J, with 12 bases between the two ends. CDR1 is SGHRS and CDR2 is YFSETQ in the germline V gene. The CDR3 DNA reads TGCGCCAGCAGCAAACCGGGTGGGGATACGCAGTATTTT. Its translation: CASSKPGGDTQYF.

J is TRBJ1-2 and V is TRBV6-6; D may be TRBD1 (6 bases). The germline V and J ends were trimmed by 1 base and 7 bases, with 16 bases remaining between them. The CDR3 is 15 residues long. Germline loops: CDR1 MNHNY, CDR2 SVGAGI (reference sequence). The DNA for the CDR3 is TGTGCCAGCAGTTACTACAGGGATGGGGTTAGTGGCTACACCTTC. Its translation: CASSYYRDGVSGYTF.

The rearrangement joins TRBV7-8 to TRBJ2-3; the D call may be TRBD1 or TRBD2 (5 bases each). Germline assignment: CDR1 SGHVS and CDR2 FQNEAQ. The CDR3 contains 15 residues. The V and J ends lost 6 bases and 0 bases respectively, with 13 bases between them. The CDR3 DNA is TGTGCCAGCAGTCCCCCGGGACGGAGCACAGATACGCAGTATTTT. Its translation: CASSPPGRSTDTQYF.

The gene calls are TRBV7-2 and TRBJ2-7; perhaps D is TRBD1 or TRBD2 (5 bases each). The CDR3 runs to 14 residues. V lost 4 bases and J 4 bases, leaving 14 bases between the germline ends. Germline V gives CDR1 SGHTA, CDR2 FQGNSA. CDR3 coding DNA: TGTGCCAGCAGCTCCTCCGGGACCGCTTACGAGCAGTACTTC. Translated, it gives CASSSSGTAYEQYF.

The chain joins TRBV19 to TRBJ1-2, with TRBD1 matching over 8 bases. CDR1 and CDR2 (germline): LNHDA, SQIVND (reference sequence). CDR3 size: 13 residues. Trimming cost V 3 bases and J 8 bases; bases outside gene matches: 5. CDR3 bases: TGTGCCAGTAGTATCCGCAGGGGGCAAGGCTACACCTTC. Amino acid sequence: CASSIRRGQGYTF.

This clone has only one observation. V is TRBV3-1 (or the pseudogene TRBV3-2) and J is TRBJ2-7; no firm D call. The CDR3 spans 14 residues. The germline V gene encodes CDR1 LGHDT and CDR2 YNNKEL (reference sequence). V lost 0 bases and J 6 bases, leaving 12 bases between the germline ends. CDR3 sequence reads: CASSQDGSLGEQYF. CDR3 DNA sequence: TGTGCCAGCAGCCAAGATGGATCGCTGGGCGAGCAGTACTTC.

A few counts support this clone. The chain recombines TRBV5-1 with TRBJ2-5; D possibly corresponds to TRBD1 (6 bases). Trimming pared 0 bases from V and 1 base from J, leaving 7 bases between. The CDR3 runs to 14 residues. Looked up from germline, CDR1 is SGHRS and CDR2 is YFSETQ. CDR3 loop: CASSLGQVQETQYF. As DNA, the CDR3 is TGCGCCAGCAGCTTGGGACAGGTCCAAGAGACCCAGTACTTC.

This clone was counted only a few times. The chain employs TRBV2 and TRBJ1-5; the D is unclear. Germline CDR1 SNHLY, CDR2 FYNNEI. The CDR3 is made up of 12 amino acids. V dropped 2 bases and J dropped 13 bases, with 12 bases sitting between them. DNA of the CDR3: TGTGCCAGCAGTGAAAGCCCGGCCCAACAGCATTTT. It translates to CASSESPAQQHF.

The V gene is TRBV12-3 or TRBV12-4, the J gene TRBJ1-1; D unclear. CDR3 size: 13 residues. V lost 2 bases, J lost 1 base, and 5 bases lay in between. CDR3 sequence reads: CASSLSRNTEAFF. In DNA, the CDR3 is TGTGCCAGCAGTTTAAGCAGGAACACTGAAGCTTTCTTT.

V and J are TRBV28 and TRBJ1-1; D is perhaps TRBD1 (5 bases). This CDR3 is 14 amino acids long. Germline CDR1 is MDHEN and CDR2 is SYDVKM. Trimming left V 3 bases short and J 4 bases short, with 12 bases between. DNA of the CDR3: TGTGCCAGCAGTTTCGGGGGTATCGTCACTGAAGCTTTCTTT. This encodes CASSFGGIVTEAFF.

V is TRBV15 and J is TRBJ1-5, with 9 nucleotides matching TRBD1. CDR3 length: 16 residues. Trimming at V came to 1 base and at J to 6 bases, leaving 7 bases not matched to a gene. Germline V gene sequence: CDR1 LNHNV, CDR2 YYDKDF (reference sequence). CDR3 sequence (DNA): TGTGCCACCAGCAGAGGGGACAGGGCCATGGCTCAGCCCCAGCATTTT. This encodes CATSRGDRAMAQPQHF.

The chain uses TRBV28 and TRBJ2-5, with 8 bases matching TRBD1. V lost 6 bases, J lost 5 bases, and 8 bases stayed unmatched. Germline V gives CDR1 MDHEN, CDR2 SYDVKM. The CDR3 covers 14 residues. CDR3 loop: CASSLTGVRETQYF. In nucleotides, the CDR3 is TGTGCCAGCAGCTTGACAGGGGTTAGGGAGACCCAGTACTTC.

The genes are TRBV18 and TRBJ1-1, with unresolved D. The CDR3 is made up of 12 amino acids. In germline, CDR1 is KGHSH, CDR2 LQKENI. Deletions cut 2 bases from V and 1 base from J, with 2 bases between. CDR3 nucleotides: TGTGCCAGCTCACCAGAGAACACTGAAGCTTTCTTT. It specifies CASSPENTEAFF.

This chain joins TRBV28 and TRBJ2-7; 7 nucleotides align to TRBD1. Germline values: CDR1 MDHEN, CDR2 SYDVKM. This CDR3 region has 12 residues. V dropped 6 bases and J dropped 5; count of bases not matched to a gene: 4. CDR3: CASSSTGDEQYF. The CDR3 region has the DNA TGTGCCAGCAGCTCCACAGGGGACGAGCAGTACTTC.

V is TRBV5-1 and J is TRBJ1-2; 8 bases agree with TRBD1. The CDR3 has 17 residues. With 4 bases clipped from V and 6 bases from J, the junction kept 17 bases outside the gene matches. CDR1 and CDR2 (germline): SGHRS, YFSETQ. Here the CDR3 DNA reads TGCGCCAGCAGCCGAGGGACAGGACCCTCGTCTTTCGATGGCTACACCTTC. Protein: CASSRGTGPSSFDGYTF.